The source of this T cell receptor (beta chain) is a study of beta chain features in type 1 diabetes. The study, taken as a whole, reports: Within the patient group, naive, central memory and Treg TCRB repertoires appeared more similar to each other than within healthy donors.

The isolated RNA, all of it, was reverse transcribed, so expressed TCRB transcripts were what got sequenced. The assay was immunoSEQ multiplex PCR, and TCRdb's table has in-frame clones only and misses some. There are fewer than 500,000 clones in the sample; 14% occur only once, and roughly 0.036% lies in the top ten. This clone was detected a few times. Its matching antigen is unknown. V dropped 0 bases and J dropped 0 bases, with 15 bases sitting between them. The CDR3 extends over 18 amino acids. Looked up from germline, CDR1 is KGHSH and CDR2 is LQKENI. The receptor comes from a man between 25 and 39 years old in good health. The sequenced sample consisted of naive CD4+ T cells from blood. J is TRBJ1-3 and V is TRBV18; no definite D call. The CDR3 coding sequence is TGTGCCAGCTCACCACCGGTGTGGCAGGATTACTCTGGAAACACCATATATTTT. The encoded protein is CASSPPVWQDYSGNTIYF.